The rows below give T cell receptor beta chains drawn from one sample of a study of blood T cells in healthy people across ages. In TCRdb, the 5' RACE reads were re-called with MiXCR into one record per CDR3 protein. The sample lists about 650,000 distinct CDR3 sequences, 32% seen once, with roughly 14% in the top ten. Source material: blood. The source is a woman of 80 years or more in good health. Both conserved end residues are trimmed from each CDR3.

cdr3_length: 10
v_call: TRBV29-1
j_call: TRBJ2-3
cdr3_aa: SVRTGTDTQY

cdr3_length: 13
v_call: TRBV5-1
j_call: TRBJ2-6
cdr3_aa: ASSSTGLGANVLT

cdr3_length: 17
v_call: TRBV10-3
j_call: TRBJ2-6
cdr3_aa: AISQPPGQGSSGANVLT

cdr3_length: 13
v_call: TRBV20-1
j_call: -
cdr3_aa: SARNQAGGFYEQY

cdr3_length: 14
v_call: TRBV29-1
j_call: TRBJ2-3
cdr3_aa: SVMPWARGVTDTQY

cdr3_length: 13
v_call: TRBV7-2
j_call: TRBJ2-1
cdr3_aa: ASSLTTGKYNEQF

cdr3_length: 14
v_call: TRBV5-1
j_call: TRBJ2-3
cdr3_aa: ASSPPNGGAADTQY

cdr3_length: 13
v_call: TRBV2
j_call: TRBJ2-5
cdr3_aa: ASHPRAGGSETQY

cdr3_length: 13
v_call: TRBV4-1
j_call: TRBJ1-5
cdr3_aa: ASSHPGTGGEPQH

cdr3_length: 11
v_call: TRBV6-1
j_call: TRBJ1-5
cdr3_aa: ASSEALAQPQH

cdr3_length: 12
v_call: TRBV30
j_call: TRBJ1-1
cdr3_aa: AWSAGTLNTEAF

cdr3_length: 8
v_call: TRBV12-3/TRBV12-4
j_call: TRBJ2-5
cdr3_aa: ASSWEEQY

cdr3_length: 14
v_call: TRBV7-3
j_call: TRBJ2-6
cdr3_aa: ASSPEGASGANVLT

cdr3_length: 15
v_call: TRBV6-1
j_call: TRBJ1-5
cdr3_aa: ASSEGFWGSSNQPQH

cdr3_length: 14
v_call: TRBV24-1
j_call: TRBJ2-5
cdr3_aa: ATAAGGNVFQETQY

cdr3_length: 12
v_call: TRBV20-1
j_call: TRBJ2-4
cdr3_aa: SAPGDSGKNIQY

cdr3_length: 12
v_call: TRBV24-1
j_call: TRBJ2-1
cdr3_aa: ATRERGLSEEQF

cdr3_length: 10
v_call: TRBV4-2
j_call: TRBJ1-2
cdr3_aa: ASSPGTYGYT

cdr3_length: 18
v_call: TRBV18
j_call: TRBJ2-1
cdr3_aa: ASSLRLGTGGFSSYNEQF

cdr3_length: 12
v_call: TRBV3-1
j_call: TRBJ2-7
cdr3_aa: ASSRRGGLREQY

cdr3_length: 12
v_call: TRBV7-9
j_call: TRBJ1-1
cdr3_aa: ASSPRTGMTEAF

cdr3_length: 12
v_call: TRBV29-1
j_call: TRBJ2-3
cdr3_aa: SVAWTGGGLTQY

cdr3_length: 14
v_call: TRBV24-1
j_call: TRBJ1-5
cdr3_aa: ATSDGTGVSNQPQH